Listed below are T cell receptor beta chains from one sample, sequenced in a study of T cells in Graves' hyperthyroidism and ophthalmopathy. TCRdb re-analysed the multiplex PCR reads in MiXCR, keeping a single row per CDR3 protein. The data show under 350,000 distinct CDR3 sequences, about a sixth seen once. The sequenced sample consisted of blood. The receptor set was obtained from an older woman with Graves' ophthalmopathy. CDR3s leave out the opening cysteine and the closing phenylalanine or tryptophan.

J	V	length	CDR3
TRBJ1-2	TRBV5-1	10	ASRTDSNGYT
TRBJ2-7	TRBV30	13	AWTKYRGTSYEQY
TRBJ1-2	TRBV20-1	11	SANAGEVGGYT
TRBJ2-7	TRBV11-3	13	ASSVNPTGSYEQY
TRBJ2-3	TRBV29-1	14	SVGRAGRGSTDTQY
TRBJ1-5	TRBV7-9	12	ASSSTGGNQPQH
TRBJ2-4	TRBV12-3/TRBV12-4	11	ASSPRELNIQY
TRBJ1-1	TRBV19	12	ASSEQGRNTEAF
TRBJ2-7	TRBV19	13	ASSIVLTRGEEQY
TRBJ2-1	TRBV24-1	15	ATSDSKTAGRYNEQF
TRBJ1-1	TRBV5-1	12	ASSYTGGWTEAF
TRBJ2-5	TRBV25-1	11	ASRGYGQETRY